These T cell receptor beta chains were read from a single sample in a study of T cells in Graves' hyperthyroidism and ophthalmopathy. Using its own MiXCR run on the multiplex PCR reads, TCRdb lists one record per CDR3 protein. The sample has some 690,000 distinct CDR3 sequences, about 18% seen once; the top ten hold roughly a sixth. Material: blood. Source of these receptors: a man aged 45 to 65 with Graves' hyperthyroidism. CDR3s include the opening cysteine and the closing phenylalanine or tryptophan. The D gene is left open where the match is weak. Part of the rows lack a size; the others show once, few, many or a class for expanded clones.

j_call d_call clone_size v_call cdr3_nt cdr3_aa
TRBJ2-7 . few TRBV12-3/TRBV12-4 TGTGCCAGCAGCCCCTCGGTTACCTACGAGCAGTACTTC CASSPSVTYEQYF
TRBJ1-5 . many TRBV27 TGTGCCAGCAGTTTATCGTGGGGCATGGGCAATCAGCCCCAGCATTTT CASSLSWGMGNQPQHF
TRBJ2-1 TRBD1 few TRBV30 TGTGCCCGAGTTAGGGACAGGGCGAGAGCGGGGTCCCCGGGCAATGAGCAGTTCTTC CARVRDRARAGSPGNEQFF
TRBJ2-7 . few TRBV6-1 TGTGCCAGCAGTCCGACCGGGACCTCGATCCAGCAGTACTTC CASSPTGTSIQQYF
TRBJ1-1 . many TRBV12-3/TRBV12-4 TGTGCCAGCAGTTTAAACGGGAGGACGGCAGCTTTCTTT CASSLNGRTAAFF
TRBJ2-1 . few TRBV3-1 TGTGCCAGCAGCTGGATAGCGGAAGGGGGCTCCTACAATGAGCAGTTCTTC CASSWIAEGGSYNEQFF
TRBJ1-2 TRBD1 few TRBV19 TGTGCCAGTACGGGACAGGGGGCTTTCTACACCTTC CASTGQGAFYTF
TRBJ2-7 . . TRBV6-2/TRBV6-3 TGTGCCAGCAGTTCCAGTCCATCGGATTCCGAGCAGTACTTC CASSSSPSDSEQYF
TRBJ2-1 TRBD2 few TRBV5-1 TGCGCCAGCAGGGGACTAGCGGGTAGTAATGAGCAGTTCTTC CASRGLAGSNEQFF
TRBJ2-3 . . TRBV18 TGTGCCAGCTCACCGACACGGACTAGCACAGATACGCAGTATTTT CASSPTRTSTDTQYF
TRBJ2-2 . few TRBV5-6 TGTGCCAGCAGCTTGGGCCTTATTATCGGCTCTCGGACCGGGGAGCTGTTTTTT CASSLGLIIGSRTGELFF
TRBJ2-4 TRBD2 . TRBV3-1 TGTGCCAGCAGCCAAGTAGCGGGAAGGGCCAAAAACATTCAGTACTTC CASSQVAGRAKNIQYF
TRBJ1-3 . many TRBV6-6 TGTGCCAGCAGTTACCGAGGTGCCTCTGGAAACACCATATATTTT CASSYRGASGNTIYF
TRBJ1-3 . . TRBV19 TGTGCCAGTCGCACTCTTCGGACGGGAGGAAACACCATATATTTT CASRTLRTGGNTIYF
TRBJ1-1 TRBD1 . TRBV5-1 TGCGCCAGCAGCATACCGGGACAGGGGGCCCCCACTGAAGCTTTCTTT CASSIPGQGAPTEAFF
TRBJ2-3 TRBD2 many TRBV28 TGTGCCAGCAGCCGAGGACTAGCGGGAGGTACAGATACGCAGTATTTT CASSRGLAGGTDTQYF
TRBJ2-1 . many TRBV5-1 TGCGCCAGCAGCTTGGCCCGGCACAATGAGCAGTTCTTC CASSLARHNEQFF
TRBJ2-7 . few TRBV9 TGTGCCAGCAGCGTAGATTCGCGGAGCTCCTACGAGCAGTACTTC CASSVDSRSSYEQYF
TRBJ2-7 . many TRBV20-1 TGCAGTGCCACAAGGGGCGGGGACAGTTCCTACGAGCAGTACTTC CSATRGGDSSYEQYF
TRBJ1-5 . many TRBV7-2 TGTGCCAGCAGCATTTTGGGGTTAAGTGAGCCCCAGCATTTT CASSILGLSEPQHF
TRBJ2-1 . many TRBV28 TGTGCCAGCAGAGTAACAGTGGATGAGCAGTTCTTC CASRVTVDEQFF
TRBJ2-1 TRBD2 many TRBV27 TGTGCCAGTACACTAGCGGGGATTCCCAATGAGCAGTTCTTC CASTLAGIPNEQFF
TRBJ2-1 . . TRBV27 TGTGCCAGCAGCCCCATTTCCTTGGCGGCCAGATACAATGAGCAGTTCTTC CASSPISLAARYNEQFF
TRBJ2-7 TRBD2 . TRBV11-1 TGTGCCAGCAGCTTACCCAAGACTAGCGGGAGGTACACTCCCTACGAGCAGTACTTC CASSLPKTSGRYTPYEQYF
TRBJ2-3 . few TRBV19 TGTGCCAGTAGTCCGCCGGGCTTCGAATTCACAGATACGCAGTATTTT CASSPPGFEFTDTQYF
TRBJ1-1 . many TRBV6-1 TGTGCCAGCAGTGACTTTGCGAACACTGAAGCTTTCTTT CASSDFANTEAFF
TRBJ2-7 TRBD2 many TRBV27 TGTGCCAGCAGTTTCACGGGGGGGCCTTACGAGCAGTACTTC CASSFTGGPYEQYF
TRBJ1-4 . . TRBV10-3 TGTGCCATCAGTGAGGGGGGGGAAAAACTGTTTTTT CAISEGGEKLFF
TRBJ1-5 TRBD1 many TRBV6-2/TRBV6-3 TGTGCCAGCAGTTACTTCGGGACAGGGGCTTTTGGTCAGCCCCAGCATTTT CASSYFGTGAFGQPQHF
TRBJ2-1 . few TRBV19 TGTGCCAGTAGTATAGACGGAGGGAGAACTCTTTACAATGAGCAGTTCTTC CASSIDGGRTLYNEQFF
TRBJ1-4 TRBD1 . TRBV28 TGTGCCAGCAGTTTATCCGGGGACAGGGGTAGAGGGGAAAAACTGTTTTTT CASSLSGDRGRGEKLFF
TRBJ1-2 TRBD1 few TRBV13 TGTGCCAGCAGCTTAACCGCAGGGGGCAGGGATGGCTACACCTTC CASSLTAGGRDGYTF
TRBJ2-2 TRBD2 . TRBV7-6 TGTGCCAGCAGCGTACTAGCGGGGCTTACGAACACCGGGGAGCTGTTTTTT CASSVLAGLTNTGELFF
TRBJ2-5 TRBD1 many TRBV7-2 TGTGCCAGCAGCTATCAACAGGGGCAAGAGACCCAGTACTTC CASSYQQGQETQYF
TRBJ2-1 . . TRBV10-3 TGTGCCATCAGTGAGCTGGCGGGCTCCTTCAATGAGCAGTTCTTC CAISELAGSFNEQFF
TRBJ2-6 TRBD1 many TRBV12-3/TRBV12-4 TGTGCCAGCAGTGAGGACAGGGTGGACTCTGGGGCCAACGTCCTGACTTTC CASSEDRVDSGANVLTF
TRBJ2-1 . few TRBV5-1 TGCGCCAGCAGCCTGACAGGCGAAAGCCCCAATGAGCAGTTCTTC CASSLTGESPNEQFF
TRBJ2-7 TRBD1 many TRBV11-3 TGTGCCAGCAGCTTAGAAGCAGGGGGCTTCTACGAGCAGTACTTC CASSLEAGGFYEQYF
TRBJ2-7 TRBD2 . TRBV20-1 TGCAGTGCCATTCCGGGACTAGCGGGGGACCTCTCCTACGAGCAGTACTTC CSAIPGLAGDLSYEQYF
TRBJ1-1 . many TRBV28 TGTGCCAGCAGTTTACCAGGACTTTACTTGAACACTGAAGCTTTCTTT CASSLPGLYLNTEAFF
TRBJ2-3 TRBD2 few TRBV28 TGTGCCACCTCTCGGGGGGGTACAGATACGCAGTATTTT CATSRGGTDTQYF
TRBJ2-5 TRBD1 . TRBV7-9 TGTGCCACCAGCTTAGCCACGACAGGGGGCGCATCAGAGACCCAGTACTTC CATSLATTGGASETQYF
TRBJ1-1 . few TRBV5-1 TGCGCCAGCAGCTTGAGGTTTGTAGAACAGAACACTGAAGCTTTCTTT CASSLRFVEQNTEAFF
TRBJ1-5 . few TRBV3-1 TGTGCCGGCAGCCAAGATCGGAACGAGCCCCAGCATTTT CAGSQDRNEPQHF
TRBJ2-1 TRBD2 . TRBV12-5 TGTGCTAGTGGTTTCATACTCCCGGGACTAGAGGAGGGTGAGCAGTTCTTC CASGFILPGLEEGEQFF
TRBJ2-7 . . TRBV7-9 TGTGCCAACAGCCCCTCCGGGGGAGCCGAATACGAGCAGTACTTC CANSPSGGAEYEQYF
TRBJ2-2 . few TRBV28 TGTGCCAGCAGTTTCTTCCCCTTCGGGGGGACAAACACCGGGGAGCTGTTTTTT CASSFFPFGGTNTGELFF
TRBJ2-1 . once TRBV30 TGTGCCTGGAGTGGCCCCTTAGAGAGTAATGAGCAGTTCTTC CAWSGPLESNEQFF
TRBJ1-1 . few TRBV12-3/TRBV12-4 TGTGCCAGCAGTTACTGGTGGGGAGCTTTCTTT CASSYWWGAFF
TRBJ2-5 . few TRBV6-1 TGTGCCAGCAGGGGGTCCCGGGAGACCCAGTACTTC CASRGSRETQYF
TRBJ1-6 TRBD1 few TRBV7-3 TGTGCCAGACCGAACAGGGGGCATTCTCCTAGTTCCTATAATTCACCCCTCCACTTT CARPNRGHSPSSYNSPLHF
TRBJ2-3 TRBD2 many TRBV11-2 TGTGCCAGCAGTTACCAACCCGGGACTAGCGGAGATACGCAGTATTTT CASSYQPGTSGDTQYF